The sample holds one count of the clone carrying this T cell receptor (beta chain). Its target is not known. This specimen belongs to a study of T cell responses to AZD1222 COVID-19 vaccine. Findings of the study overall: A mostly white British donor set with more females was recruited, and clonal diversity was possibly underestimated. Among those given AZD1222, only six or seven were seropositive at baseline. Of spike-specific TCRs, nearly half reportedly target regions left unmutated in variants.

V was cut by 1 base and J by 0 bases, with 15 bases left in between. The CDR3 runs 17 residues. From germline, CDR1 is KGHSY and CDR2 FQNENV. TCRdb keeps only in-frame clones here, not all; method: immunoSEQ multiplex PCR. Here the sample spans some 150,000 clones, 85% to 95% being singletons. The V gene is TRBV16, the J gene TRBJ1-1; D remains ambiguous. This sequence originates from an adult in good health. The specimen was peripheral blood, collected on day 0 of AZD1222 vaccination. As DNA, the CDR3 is TGTGCCAGCAGCCAATTACTGACGACGAGCATGAACACTGAAGCTTTCTTT. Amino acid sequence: CASSQLLTTSMNTEAFF.